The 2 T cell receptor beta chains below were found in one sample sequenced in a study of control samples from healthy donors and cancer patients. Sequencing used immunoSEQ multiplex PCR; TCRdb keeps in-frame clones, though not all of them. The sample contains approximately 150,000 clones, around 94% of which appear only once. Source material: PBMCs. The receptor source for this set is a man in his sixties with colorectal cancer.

The CDR3 region has the DNA TGTGCCAGCAGTCCTCATCTCATATCAGCTAGCGGGGGTAACACCGGGGAGCTGTTTTTT. It is translated as CASSPHLISASGGNTGELFF. The chain recombines TRBV27 with TRBJ2-2, with 10 bases aligning to TRBD2. Germline assignment: CDR1 MNHEY and CDR2 SMNVEV (reference sequence). The CDR3 spans 20 residues. V lost 5 bases to trimming and J lost 2 bases; unmatched junction nucleotides: 17.

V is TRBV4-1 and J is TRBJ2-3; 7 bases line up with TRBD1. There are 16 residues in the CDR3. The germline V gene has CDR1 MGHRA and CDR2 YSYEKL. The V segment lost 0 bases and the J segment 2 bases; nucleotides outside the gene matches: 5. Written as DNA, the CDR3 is TGCGCCAGCAGCCAAGAAGAGACAGGGCCCACAGATACGCAGTATTTT. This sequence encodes CASSQEETGPTDTQYF.